These 2 T cell receptor beta chains were all obtained from the same sample, sequenced in a study of monozygotic twins with inflammatory bowel disease. Reprocessing the 5' RACE reads, TCRdb reports a single entry for every CDR3 protein and omits DNA. The clone table shows about 440,000 distinct CDR3 sequences, with the ten largest holding approximately 2.4%. The sample comprised blood. These receptor sequences come from a human donor with ulcerative colitis or Crohn's disease, or a healthy co-twin of an affected twin (not recorded which).

The genes are TRBV3-1 and TRBJ2-1; absent DNA, TCRdb's TRBD2 call cannot be checked. Germline V CDR1 and CDR2: LGHDT, YNNKEL (reference sequence). CDR3 length equals 15 residues. CDR3 sequence: CASSQGDYLDNEQFF.

V usage is TRBV12-3 or TRBV12-4 and J usage is TRBJ2-2; TCRdb proposes TRBD2, but this gene call is untestable without DNA. The CDR3 runs to 15 residues. CDR3 in amino acids: CASSRTSGGPGELFF.